This TCR beta chain was observed in a study of control samples from healthy donors and cancer patients. V was clipped by 4 bases and J by 6 bases, with 8 bases between them. CDR3 length equals 12 residues. Germline V gene data show CDR1 as MNHEY and CDR2 as SVGEGT. Generated by immunoSEQ multiplex PCR, the TCRdb table keeps only in-frame clones and is missing some. The table has 150,000 to 200,000 clones, almost 90% seen once; the top ten hold approximately 1.4%. The receptor's source is a woman aged 45-65 years in good health. This chain connects TRBV6-2 or TRBV6-3 to TRBJ2-3; D is uncertain. What was sequenced was blood. CDR3 coding DNA: TGTGCCAGCAGTTCCCTCTTGGATACGCAGTATTTT. This translates into CASSSLLDTQYF.